The 5 T cell receptor beta chains presented below share a single source sample, sequenced in a study of shared clonotypes between healthy human individuals. Sequencing used immunoSEQ multiplex PCR; TCRdb keeps in-frame clones, though not all of them. The sample consists of 190,000 or so clones, over 50% of them appearing once. Specimen: memory CD4+ T cells sorted from blood. As to subset: CD45RA-negative fraction. These receptor sequences come from a man aged 30 to 39 in good health.

This chain links TRBV5-4 with TRBJ1-2; D not certain. V gave up 1 base and J gave up 4 bases, with 11 bases separating them. The CDR3 extends over 14 amino acids. Germline V gene data show CDR1 as SGHNT and CDR2 as YYREEE (reference sequence). The DNA of the CDR3 is TGTGCCAGCAGCTTGTACCTCCGAGGCTATGGCTACACCTTC. This codes for CASSLYLRGYGYTF.

V gene TRBV6-1 combines with J gene TRBJ2-7; 10 bases line up with TRBD1. The CDR3 runs to 15 residues. V lost 2 bases to trimming and J lost 6 bases; unmatched junction nucleotides: 7. Germline CDR1 MNHNS, CDR2 SASEGT. In DNA, the CDR3 is TGTGCCAGCAGTGAACCGGGACAGGGGCTGTTCGAGCAGTACTTC. Translated: CASSEPGQGLFEQYF.

This clone was recorded a few times. This chain joins TRBV5-1 and TRBJ2-3, with D possibly being TRBD2 (6 bases). The CDR3 runs to 17 residues. Trimming took off 4 bases at V and 2 bases at J, with 20 bases between the two ends. The germline V gene encodes CDR1 SGHRS and CDR2 YFSETQ. The chain's CDR3 is CASSMGRDSLFTDTQYF. In DNA form, the CDR3 reads TGCGCCAGCAGCATGGGGCGGGACTCCCTTTTCACAGATACGCAGTATTTT.

The chain recombines TRBV7-6 with TRBJ2-5; D may be TRBD1 or TRBD2 (6 bases each). The V end was cut by 1 base, the J end by 5 bases, with 20 bases between. Looked up from germline, CDR1 is SGHVS and CDR2 is FNYEAQ. There are 17 residues in the CDR3. CDR3 DNA: TGTGCCAGCAGCTTAGGGGCAGGGGCTAATGGGAGGGAGACCCAGTACTTC. Protein product: CASSLGAGANGRETQYF. The whole variable domain, filled in from reference TRBV7-6 and TRBJ2-5, reads GAGVSQSPRYKVTKRGQDVALRCDPISGHVSLYWYRQALGQGPEFLTYFNYEAQQDKSGLPNDRFSAERPEGSISTLTIQRTEQRDSAMYRCASSLGAGANGRETQYFGPGTRLLVL.

J is TRBJ2-3 and V is TRBV28; D might be TRBD2 (5 bases). V shed 1 base and J shed 1 base, with 12 bases lying between them. CDR3 length: 16 residues. From germline, CDR1 is MDHEN and CDR2 SYDVKM. The CDR3 loop reads CASSLFVALGTDTQYF. CDR3 nucleotides: TGTGCCAGCAGTTTATTTGTAGCGCTCGGCACAGATACGCAGTATTTT.